This TCR beta chain came from a study of T cells expressing NK-cell markers. The overall study: HCMV seropositivity characterized most of the eight sequenced donors, and seronegativity one.

TCRdb re-called the 5' RACE reads and gives one entry per CDR3 protein, without DNA. The sample data list about 260,000 distinct CDR3 sequences. Germline CDR1 and CDR2: SGHVS and FQNEAQ. The CDR3 sequence is 13 residues long. The genes are TRBV7-8 and TRBJ1-2; checking the TCRdb D call of TRBD1 is not possible without DNA. The sample taken for sequencing was blood T cells: a sorted CD56 or NKG2C T cell subset, CD4+ or CD8+ T cells, or bulk PBMC T cells (not recorded which). The receptor was derived from a young man in good health. The CDR3 here is CASSLRAHQGYTF.